This record concerns one T cell receptor beta chain sequence. This sample is part of a study of blood T cell repertoires in COVID-19. On the study more broadly: Acute-phase and convalescent COVID-19 samples originated in the United States, Italy and Spain. The analysed material was cDNA or gDNA that came from T cells, B-cell-depleted T cells, or PBMCs.

As originally analysed: Amplified reference gene primers provided the basis for estimating nucleated cell counts. The assay was immunoSEQ multiplex PCR, and TCRdb's table has in-frame clones only and misses some. The V and J calls and clone size come from that table; D and trimming were worked out from the DNA. This table has about 75,000 clones, around 88% appearing once. The V and J ends lost 2 bases and 2 bases respectively, with 10 bases between them. CDR1 and CDR2 (germline): SGHNT, YYREEE (reference sequence). The CDR3 is 14 amino acids. This receptor was taken from a woman in her 70s with acute or convalescent COVID-19. Sequenced sample: peripheral blood. This rearrangement joins TRBV5-4 to TRBJ2-5; D gene ambiguous. CDR3 bases: TGTGCCAGCAGCTTACGAGACGGGCAAGAGACCCAGTACTTC. Protein product: CASSLRDGQETQYF.